This T cell receptor (beta chain) was identified during a study of blood T cell repertoires in COVID-19 (dated by TCRdb to 2018 to 2020). Some background on the complete study: Samples covering the acute and convalescent phases of COVID-19 were provided by collaborators in the United States, Italy and Spain. The sample metadata nearly always contained a de-identified subject ID, COVID-19 status, age in years and sex. Subjects who had been exposed to COVID-19, were actively infected with it, or had recovered from it provided the deeply sampled blood TCRbeta repertoires that made up the dataset. The samples were drawn from the first 160 participants of the ongoing ImmuneRACE study and from 950 to 1,500 subjects provided by 6 global collaborators. The repertoires were released in a freely available public database meant as a resource for research on the immune response to SARS-CoV-2. The prospective study material was composed of cDNA or gDNA derived from T cells, B-cell-depleted T cells, or PBMCs. Where available, HLA class I and class II types were obtained from metadata supplied by the sample provider rather than from assay-based typing.

TCRbeta CDR3 regions were amplified from genomic DNA using the immunoSEQ Assay, a bias-controlled multiplex PCR. The authors' pipeline ran thus. The number of nucleated cells in each sample was estimated by amplification of reference gene primers within the assay. To quantify the absolute abundance of each unique TCRbeta CDR3 rearrangement, sequence reads were collapsed and filtered. Productive Simpson clonality was computed per sample as the square root of Simpson's diversity index over productive rearrangements. As stored in TCRdb, this immuneACCESS dataset retains in-frame rearrangements with V and J assigned. A fraction of the clones does not appear; measured against another copy, unresolved V genes explain less than half of the discrepancy, and the remainder lacks a known reason. Clonal size and the V and J genes are those of that table, whereas D and trimming came from the DNA. This sample is represented by 250,000 to 350,000 clones; nearly 90% of them were singletons. Jointly, the top ten make up 2.5% to 3% of the sample.

The germline V gene (reference sequence) specifies LNHDA as CDR1 and SQIVND as CDR2. V drops 3 bases and J drops 0 bases, leaving 9 bases in between. CDR3 length: 15 amino acids, cysteine to phenylalanine. Of all the DNA, just the CDR3 is kept, 45 bases in frame from base 1. Worth noting for this clone: The antigen this receptor binds is unknown. Nothing much larger sits one base from this clone, and base qualities are not available. This sample also contains other DNA sequences that code for the same CDR3.

The paper's findings and limits, for the study overall: The amount of clinical and demographic metadata varied by source and participant and was provided uncurated.

Participants in the prospective study were enrolled through a virtual design, were aged roughly 18 to 95 years, and lived in roughly 25 United States geographic areas. In the prospective study, cohorts were assigned on the basis of participant-reported clinical history obtained from a screening survey and a study questionnaire. A participant counted as exposed if, within 2 weeks of entering the study, that participant had been in contact with someone who had a PCR-confirmed or clinician-diagnosed COVID-19 case. Mobile phlebotomists in the prospective study collected whole blood, serum and a nasopharyngeal or oropharyngeal swab from every participant. Participants in the prospective study had the option to provide additional blood draws and questionnaires over an approximately 2-month period. Before DNA extraction, blood samples from the prospective study were shipped at room temperature or frozen.

The rearranged chain carries TRBV19 and TRBJ1-5; the D gene lacks a confident call. Material: PBMCs or T cells enriched from blood (not recorded which). This TCR came from a woman in her forties or fifties who had been exposed to COVID-19. This receptor has the CDR3 CASSISGNSNQPQHF. The DNA sequence reads TGTGCCAGTAGTATTTCAGGAAATAGCAATCAGCCCCAGCATTTT.